Presented here are 23 T cell receptor beta chains from one specimen sequenced in a study of blood T cell repertoires in COVID-19. Repertoires were generated with immunoSEQ multiplex PCR, while TCRdb's copy carries only in-frame clones and drops some. The repertoire holds some 700,000 clones, about 87% seen once, with roughly 0.26% in the top ten. The sequenced sample was peripheral blood. These receptors were taken from a young woman with acute or convalescent COVID-19.

The rearrangement uses TRBV5-1 and TRBJ2-3; 10 bases are a match to TRBD2. With V trimmed by 0 bases and J by 6 bases, 10 bases remained unmatched. The germline CDR1 and CDR2 sequences are SGHRS and YFSETQ. The CDR3 covers 17 residues. The CDR3 DNA is TGCGCCAGCAGCTTGGTGGTAGCGGGGGGCTCAGGGGATACGCAGTATTTT. Its translation: CASSLVVAGGSGDTQYF.

The rearrangement uses TRBV5-5 and TRBJ2-7; D unresolved. Germline V gene sequence: CDR1 SGHKS, CDR2 YYEKEE (reference sequence). Trimming cost V 1 base and J 4 bases, with 15 bases left between them. The CDR3 covers 15 residues. The CDR3, as DNA: TGTGCCAGCAGCTTGCACATTGGTGGCAAGTACGAGCAGTACTTC. Amino acid sequence: CASSLHIGGKYEQYF.

The chain is built from TRBV6-5 and TRBJ1-4; the D gene is possibly TRBD1 (6 bases). CDR3 length: 14 residues. Germline V gene lookup returns CDR1 MNHEY and CDR2 SVGAGI. V was pared by 7 bases and J by 7 bases, with 16 bases between. The CDR3 sequence is CASKLQGLGEKLFF. The CDR3 DNA is TGTGCCAGCAAGTTGCAGGGGCTGGGTGAAAAACTGTTTTTT.

V gene TRBV7-9 combines with J gene TRBJ1-2; D not resolved. This CDR3 is built from 14 residues. The ends were cut back, 4 bases at V and 4 bases at J, with 13 bases in the middle. Germline assignment: CDR1 SEHNR and CDR2 FQNEAQ (reference sequence). CDR3 bases: TGTGCCAGCAGCTCAACTGCGGGCGTCTATGGCTACACCTTC. This codes for CASSSTAGVYGYTF.

In DNA, the CDR3 is TGTGCCAGTAGCTTGGGGGGAGCGAACACTGAAGCTTTCTTT. Translating gives CASSLGGANTEAFF. J is TRBJ1-1 and V is TRBV19; D might be TRBD1 (5 bases). Germline CDR1 reads LNHDA; CDR2 reads SQIVND (reference sequence). The CDR3 runs 14 residues. V was trimmed by 6 bases and J by 1 base, leaving 12 bases between them.

V gene TRBV5-1 combines with J gene TRBJ2-3; D ambiguous. The germline CDR1 and CDR2 sequences are SGHRS and YFSETQ. V gave up 6 bases and J gave up 1 base, with 12 bases separating them. This CDR3 has 14 residues. CDR3: CASNPTSGTDTQYF. CDR3 bases: TGCGCCAGCAACCCAACAAGCGGCACAGATACGCAGTATTTT.

The chain couples TRBV30 to TRBJ2-1; 12 nucleotides agree with TRBD1. The CDR3 sequence is 14 residues long. Losses at the gene ends were 5 bases for V and 8 bases for J; bases not matched to a gene: 7. Germline-derived CDR1 and CDR2 are GTSNPN and SVGIG (reference sequence). The CDR3 bases are TGTGCCTGGGGGGCCGGGACAGGGGGCGATGAGCAGTTCTTC. Translated: CAWGAGTGGDEQFF.

The V gene is TRBV19, the J gene TRBJ1-2; TRBD1 aligns across 7 bases. V was pared by 6 bases and J by 4 bases, with 8 bases of the junction left unmatched. Germline lookup yields CDR1 LNHDA and CDR2 SQIVND (reference sequence). This CDR3 has 14 amino acids. This CDR3 reads CASSVTGQAYGYTF. The DNA for the CDR3 is TGTGCCAGTAGCGTCACTGGACAGGCCTATGGCTACACCTTC.

V and J are TRBV7-3 and TRBJ1-6; the match to TRBD1 covers 7 bases. Trimming at V came to 2 bases and at J to 7 bases, leaving 5 bases not matched to a gene. The CDR3 covers 15 residues. CDR1 and CDR2 from the germline V gene are SGHTA and FQGTGA. In DNA form, the CDR3 reads TGTGCCAGCAGCTTAGCTGGGACAGCCAATTCACCCCTCCACTTT. This sequence encodes CASSLAGTANSPLHF. Filled out from reference TRBV7-3 and TRBJ1-6, the complete variable domain reads GAGVSQTPSNKVTEKGKYVELRCDPISGHTALYWYRQSLGQGPEFLIYFQGTGAADDSGLPNDRFFAVRPEGSVSTLKIQRTERGDSAVYLCASSLAGTANSPLHFGNGTRLTVT.

The chain combines TRBV6-5 with TRBJ2-1; TRBD1 agrees at 9 bases. Germline CDR1 and CDR2: MNHEY and SVGAGI. CDR3 length: 15 residues. V lost 6 bases and J lost 4; bases outside the gene matches: 7. The CDR3 DNA follows: TGTGCCAGCAGCCCGCGACAGGGGGTGTACAATGAGCAGTTCTTC. It is translated as CASSPRQGVYNEQFF.

The chain uses TRBV11-2 and TRBJ2-3, with TRBD2 identical over 9 bases. There are 15 residues in the CDR3. J was trimmed by 1 base and V by 5 bases; bases with no gene match: 4. Germline CDR1 and CDR2: SGHAT and FQNNGV. CDR3 amino acids: CASSPRTSGTDTQYF. CDR3 in DNA: TGTGCCAGCAGCCCCAGGACTAGCGGCACAGATACGCAGTATTTT.

The gene calls are TRBV9 and TRBJ1-2; no firm D call. This CDR3 comprises 12 residues. The V gene lost 0 bases and the J gene lost 6 bases, with 6 bases spanning the gap. Per the germline V gene, CDR1 is SGDLS and CDR2 is YYNGEE. The CDR3, as DNA: TGTGCCAGCAGCGTAGGAGAGGATGGCTACACCTTC. Translation gives CASSVGEDGYTF.

J is TRBJ1-5 and V is TRBV5-6, with D hard to call. The germline V and J ends were trimmed by 2 bases and 2 bases, with 11 bases remaining between them. The CDR3 loop spans 15 amino acids. Germline V gene data show CDR1 as SGHDT and CDR2 as YYEEEE. CDR3 amino acids: CASSFRLSGNQPQHF. The CDR3 DNA follows: TGTGCCAGCAGCTTCCGTCTCTCGGGCAATCAGCCCCAGCATTTT.

This chain connects TRBV4-2 to TRBJ1-2, with D perhaps TRBD1 (5 bases). This CDR3 comprises 15 residues. Trimming left V 0 bases short and J 2 bases short, with 10 bases between. The germline CDR1 and CDR2 sequences are LGHNA and YNFKEQ. CDR3 sequence: CASSQDPGRNYGYTF. In DNA, the CDR3 is TGTGCCAGCAGCCAAGATCCAGGGAGGAACTATGGCTACACCTTC.

For this clone: Other DNA variants within this sample encode the same CDR3. The V gene is TRBV5-1, the J gene TRBJ1-1, with D perhaps matching TRBD1 (6 bases). The CDR3 length is 14 residues. Germline CDR1 and CDR2: SGHRS and YFSETQ. V was trimmed by 0 bases and J by 1 base, leaving 7 bases between them. The CDR3 loop reads CASSLGQANTEAFF. DNA of the CDR3: TGCGCCAGCAGCTTGGGACAGGCGAACACTGAAGCTTTCTTT.

The CDR3 bases are TGTGCCAGCAGCTTGGACAGGGGTAGCGAGCAGTACTTC. It yields the protein CASSLDRGSEQYF. The V call is TRBV7-8, the J call TRBJ2-7, with 9 bases aligning to TRBD1. Germline V gene lookup returns CDR1 SGHVS and CDR2 FQNEAQ. Germline trimming cut 3 bases from V and 6 bases from J; bases unmatched to any gene: 3. CDR3 size: 13 residues.

The rearrangement uses TRBV3-1 (or the pseudogene TRBV3-2) and TRBJ2-3, with 16 bases lining up with TRBD2. This CDR3 has 20 residues. V was pared by 6 bases and J by 4 bases, with 16 bases of the junction left unmatched. Per the germline V gene, CDR1 is LGHDT and CDR2 is YNNKEL (reference sequence). The CDR3 spells CASRPLPGTSGGAVADTQYF. In DNA, the CDR3 is TGTGCCAGCAGGCCGCTTCCCGGGACTAGCGGGGGGGCCGTGGCAGATACGCAGTATTTT.

This chain links TRBV13 with TRBJ2-1; TRBD1 matches at 9 bases. Germline V gene lookup returns CDR1 PRHDT and CDR2 FYEKMQ (reference sequence). The V and J ends lost 3 bases and 6 bases, in that order; junction bases with no gene match: 9. The CDR3 totals 16 residues. CDR3 sequence: CASSLVTGGAGNEQFF. CDR3 nucleotides: TGTGCCAGCAGCTTGGTTACAGGGGGCGCGGGCAATGAGCAGTTCTTC. Combining the CDR3 with reference TRBV13 and TRBJ2-1 gives the whole variable domain AAGVIQSPRHLIKEKRETATLKCYPIPRHDTVYWYQQGPGQDPQFLISFYEKMQSDKGSIPDRFSAQQFSDYHSELNMSSLELGDSALYFCASSLVTGGAGNEQFFGPGTRLTVL.

The rearrangement links TRBV7-4 to TRBJ1-2; 9 bases line up with TRBD1. The V and J ends lost 1 base and 5 bases, in that order; junction bases with no gene match: 8. Germline assignment: CDR1 SGHVT and CDR2 SQSDAQ. CDR3 size: 16 residues. In DNA, the CDR3 is TGTGCCAGCAGCTTAGTTGCGGGACAGGGATCTTATGGCTACACCTTC. Its protein is CASSLVAGQGSYGYTF.

As to this clone: Other DNA sequences in the same sample also yield this CDR3. The rearrangement links TRBV5-4 to TRBJ2-7, with TRBD2 identical over 7 bases. Germline assignment: CDR1 SGHNT and CDR2 YYREEE (reference sequence). The CDR3 consists of 15 residues. The trim removed 4 bases at V and 4 bases at J, leaving 11 bases unmatched. The CDR3 here is CASSPRDGGGYEQYF. CDR3 nucleotide sequence: TGTGCCAGCAGCCCGAGGGACGGGGGAGGGTACGAGCAGTACTTC.

This chain links TRBV7-2 with TRBJ1-2; 9 bases agree with TRBD1. Germline CDR1 reads SGHTA; CDR2 reads FQGNSA. The CDR3 runs to 16 residues. Trimming took 4 bases from V and 5 from J; bases not matched to a gene: 11. The CDR3 sequence is CASSYRPGQGVYGYTF. CDR3 bases: TGTGCCAGCAGCTACAGACCGGGACAGGGAGTTTATGGCTACACCTTC. Using reference TRBV7-2 and TRBJ1-2 for the parts outside the CDR3, the full variable domain is GAGVSQSPSNKVTEKGKDVELRCDPISGHTALYWYRQSLGQGLEFLIYFQGNSAPDKSGLPSDRFSAERTGGSVSTLTIQRTQQEDSAVYLCASSYRPGQGVYGYTFGSGTRLTVV.

Here the CDR3 reads CASSLDRATNTEAFF. As DNA, the CDR3 is TGTGCCAGCAGCTTGGACAGGGCAACGAACACTGAAGCTTTCTTT. V usage is TRBV5-4 and J usage is TRBJ1-1; D is possibly TRBD1 (6 bases). The CDR3 consists of 15 residues. The germline V gene encodes CDR1 SGHNT and CDR2 YYREEE (reference sequence). V was trimmed by 0 bases and J by 1 base, leaving 10 bases between them.

The J gene is TRBJ1-1, the V gene TRBV7-9; 9 bases are a match to TRBD1. V lost 1 base to trimming and J lost 0 bases; unmatched junction nucleotides: 3. Germline CDR1 and CDR2: SEHNR and FQNEAQ (reference sequence). This CDR3 is built from 16 residues. CDR3 sequence (DNA): TGTGCCAGCAGCTTAGGACAGGGGGGGATGAACACTGAAGCTTTCTTT. It specifies CASSLGQGGMNTEAFF.